The source of this T cell receptor beta chain is a study of response to subunit inactivated influenza vaccine listed by TCRdb under 2018. In the study overall: To follow how T cells responded to a trivalent subunit inactivated influenza vaccine, the researchers relied on deep quantitative profiling of the T cell receptor repertoire. General findings and caveats noted by the study authors: The authors suggested that each seasonal influenza vaccination may recruit only a limited number of new T cells.

This clonotype was seen repeatedly, ten times or more. Its target antigen remains unknown. Base qualities are not provided; no much larger clone lies one nucleotide away. From the cysteine through the phenylalanine, the CDR3 covers 14 amino acids. Only the CDR3 region is kept as DNA, spanning 42 bases read in frame from base 1. CDR1 and CDR2 were assigned from the germline V gene as SQVTM and ANQGSEA. The germline V and J ends show losses of 7 bases and 6 bases respectively, and no gene match explains 12 bases of the junction. Libraries were made using RT-PCR. Sequenced using an Illumina HiSeq 2500. TCRdb's own reprocessing of the public reads used fastp at Q25 and MiXCR and kept productive beta chains. Each CDR3 protein appears once, grouped with its most common genes and DNA. The table for this sample lists hundreds of thousands of distinct CDR3 sequences; 15% to 19% of them were counted only once. 11% of the sample is taken by the ten largest.

The clonotype was recovered from a middle-aged man who received an inactivated influenza vaccine. Donor details come from another sample of the same person, matched by shared clones. This sequence uses TRBV29-1 and TRBJ2-4, with 7 bases aligning to TRBD2. Sequencing used PBMCs from blood, obtained approximately 13 days after vaccination. The CDR3 protein is CSGSPRGNINIQYF. The DNA is as follows: TGCAGCGGCTCCCCGCGGGGGAATATAAACATTCAGTACTTC.